Below are 27 T cell receptor beta chains sequenced from a single sample in a study of technical replicates of blood from several donors (dated by TCRdb to about 2017). The method behind the library was the immunoSEQ multiplex PCR assay. TCRdb obtained this table from immuneACCESS and retained in-frame rearrangements with V and J assigned. These tables miss some clones; where compared with another copy, unresolved V genes account for less than half of the shortfall, and the remainder is unexplained. Recorded for this sample are about 79,000 clones; more than 90% of them occurred a single time. The ten largest make up under 0.5% of the sample. Sequences were obtained from T cells isolated from PBMCs. Receptors originate from a human donor in good health. Some clones in this sample may be carry-over from other donors' samples.

The chain carries TRBV4-3 and TRBJ2-1, with 9 bases identical to TRBD2. The germline V gene encodes CDR1 LGHNA and CDR2 YSLEER. V gave up 0 bases and J gave up 15 bases; unmatched junction bases: 9. The CDR3 has 14 residues. CDR3 residues: CASSQDLAGRLPFF. DNA of the CDR3: TGCGCCAGCAGCCAAGACCTAGCGGGACGTCTCCCGTTCTTC.

This chain links TRBV7-3 with TRBJ1-1; D ambiguous. Deletions cut 1 base from V and 4 bases from J, with 4 bases between. The germline V gene has CDR1 SGHTA and CDR2 FQGTGA. CDR3 length equals 12 residues. The CDR3 here is CASSLIITEAFF. As DNA, the CDR3 is TGTGCCAGCAGCTTAATTATCACTGAAGCTTTCTTT.

The chain has TRBV19 and TRBJ1-5; TRBD1 agrees at 12 bases. Germline loops: CDR1 LNHDA, CDR2 SQIVND (reference sequence). The junction had 10 bases not matched to a gene; V was cut back by 10 bases and J by 9 bases. There are 14 residues in the CDR3. Written as DNA, the CDR3 is TGTGCCACAAGGGACAGGGGGCAAATGGGGCCCCAGCATTTT. Amino acid sequence: CATRDRGQMGPQHF.

This rearrangement joins TRBV5-1 to TRBJ1-1; D not resolved. Trimming removed 7 bases from V and 3 bases from J, with 10 bases in between. The CDR3 sequence is 12 residues long. CDR1 and CDR2 from the germline V gene are SGHRS and YFSETQ. The CDR3 DNA follows: TGCGCCAGCGCGCTTGTAGACACTGAAGCTTTCTTT. Translation gives CASALVDTEAFF.

The rearrangement links TRBV6-1 to TRBJ2-1, with D hard to call. Germline V gene data show CDR1 as MNHNS and CDR2 as SASEGT. This CDR3 is 12 amino acids long. The ends were cut back, 2 bases at V and 7 bases at J, with 6 bases in the middle. CDR3: CASSEPENEQFF. As DNA, the CDR3 is TGTGCCAGCAGTGAACCGGAGAATGAGCAGTTCTTC.

The rearrangement uses TRBV19 and TRBJ2-7, with 8 nucleotides matching TRBD1. The trim removed 4 bases at V and 7 bases at J, leaving 12 bases unmatched. The V gene's germline CDR1 is LNHDA and CDR2 SQIVND (reference sequence). This CDR3 is built from 15 residues. The CDR3 region is CASSTQPGQVGEQYF. The CDR3 coding sequence is TGTGCCAGTAGTACCCAACCGGGACAGGTCGGAGAGCAGTACTTC.

This rearrangement joins TRBV13 to TRBJ1-2; 7 positions agree with TRBD1. V trimming: 8 bases; J trimming: 1 base; junction bases outside the gene matches: 16. Germline V CDR1 and CDR2: PRHDT, FYEKMQ (reference sequence). The CDR3 extends over 17 amino acids. CDR3 sequence reads: CASAGGSAGTVNYGYTF. The CDR3 DNA sequence: TGTGCCAGCGCCGGGGGTTCGGCCGGGACAGTTAACTATGGCTACACCTTC.

This clone is a singleton in its sample. The V gene is TRBV29-1, the J gene TRBJ2-1; D call uncertain. The CDR3 runs 10 residues. Germline V gene sequence: CDR1 SQVTM, CDR2 ANQGSEA. With 6 bases removed from V and 3 bases from J, the gap between germline ends came to 3 bases. CDR3 sequence reads: CSVYYNEQFF. In nucleotides, the CDR3 is TGCAGCGTCTACTACAATGAGCAGTTCTTC.

CDR3 residues: CASRVGTDYGYTF. CDR3 DNA sequence: TGTGCCAGCAGGGTAGGGACAGACTATGGCTACACCTTC. This rearrangement joins TRBV28 to TRBJ1-2, with 7 bases matching TRBD1. This CDR3 comprises 13 residues. The germline gives CDR1 MDHEN, CDR2 SYDVKM. V lost 6 bases to trimming and J lost 3 bases; unmatched junction nucleotides: 4.

This chain uses TRBV9 with TRBJ2-2; 8 bases are a match to TRBD1. Germline assignment: CDR1 SGDLS and CDR2 YYNGEE. The V gene end was trimmed by 0 bases and the J gene end by 4 bases; junction bases not matched to a gene: 2. CDR3 length: 15 residues. In DNA, the CDR3 is TGTGCCAGCAGCGTAGGTACAGGGGGCACCGGGGAGCTGTTTTTT. Amino acid sequence: CASSVGTGGTGELFF.

The chain links TRBV28 to TRBJ2-2, with D maybe TRBD2 (5 bases). This CDR3 has 15 amino acids. Germline V lookup: CDR1 MDHEN, CDR2 SYDVKM. Trimming removed 3 bases at V and 6 bases at J, with 14 bases between. The CDR3 DNA reads as TGTGCCAGCAGTTTCACGGGGTCCTACGCCGGGGAGCTGTTTTTT. Translated: CASSFTGSYAGELFF.

The chain recombines TRBV27 with TRBJ2-1, with D unclear. Trimming stripped 8 bases from V and 0 bases from J, with 11 bases between. Germline V gives CDR1 MNHEY, CDR2 SMNVEV (reference sequence). CDR3 size: 14 residues. In DNA form, the CDR3 reads TGTGCCAGCGGGCTCCTTAGCTCCTACAATGAGCAGTTCTTC. Residues: CASGLLSSYNEQFF.

J is TRBJ2-5 and V is TRBV9; 10 bases align to TRBD1. The V and J ends lost 3 bases and 5 bases, in that order; junction bases with no gene match: 10. CDR1 is SGDLS, CDR2 YYNGEE, per germline. CDR3 length equals 16 residues. CDR3 DNA: TGTGCCAGCAGCGACACGTTGACAGGGGGCTTGGAGACCCAGTACTTC. It is translated as CASSDTLTGGLETQYF.

The rearrangement uses TRBV11-2 and TRBJ2-5; 12 bases agree with TRBD2. Trimming at V came to 6 bases and at J to 10 bases, leaving 9 bases not matched to a gene. The CDR3 consists of 14 residues. Germline CDR1 reads SGHAT; CDR2 reads FQNNGV. The CDR3 here is CASSRTSGIGGQYF. In DNA form, the CDR3 reads TGTGCCAGCAGTCGGACTAGCGGGATTGGAGGCCAGTACTTC.

The gene calls are TRBV4-1 and TRBJ2-5; D perhaps matches TRBD1 (6 bases). CDR1 is MGHRA and CDR2 is YSYEKL in the germline V gene. The V and J ends lost 8 bases and 2 bases respectively, with 12 bases between them. The CDR3 runs 13 residues. CDR3 in DNA: TGCGCCAGCGCACCGGGACATCAAGAGACCCAGTACTTC. Its protein product is CASAPGHQETQYF.

The rearrangement joins TRBV2 to TRBJ1-2; D unclear. CDR3 length: 11 residues. Deletions cut 4 bases from V and 4 bases from J, with 4 bases between. Germline-derived CDR1 and CDR2 are SNHLY and FYNNEI. CDR3 coding DNA: TGTGCCAGCAGTGCCAGCTATGGCTACACCTTC. As protein: CASSASYGYTF.

V and J are TRBV5-4 and TRBJ2-7; the match to TRBD2 covers 7 bases. Unmatched junction bases numbered 4, after V lost 2 bases and J lost 2 bases. Germline values: CDR1 SGHNT, CDR2 YYREEE (reference sequence). This CDR3 has 14 amino acids. CDR3 bases: TGTGCCAGCAGCTTTTCCGGGGGGACCTACGAGCAGTACTTC. This encodes CASSFSGGTYEQYF.

The chain is built from TRBV19 and TRBJ2-5; TRBD1 matches at 10 bases. The CDR3 is 13 amino acids. From germline, CDR1 is LNHDA and CDR2 SQIVND (reference sequence). V gave up 7 bases and J gave up 7 bases; unmatched junction bases: 6. The CDR3: CASKLRDRGTQYF. The CDR3 coding sequence is TGTGCCAGTAAACTCCGGGACAGGGGGACCCAGTACTTC.

V usage is TRBV6-1 and J usage is TRBJ1-1; D is uncertain. CDR1 and CDR2 (germline): MNHNS, SASEGT. The CDR3 is made up of 11 amino acids. Trimming removed 8 bases at V and 2 bases at J, with 6 bases between. CDR3: CASHSNTEAFF. As DNA, the CDR3 is TGTGCCAGCCACAGCAACACTGAAGCTTTCTTT.

The genes are TRBV27 and TRBJ2-3; 11 bases match TRBD2. J was trimmed by 2 bases and V by 5 bases; bases with no gene match: 12. The CDR3 extends over 18 amino acids. Germline CDR1 and CDR2: MNHEY and SMNVEV (reference sequence). This CDR3 reads CASSETSGVGRFTDTQYF. The CDR3 nucleotides are TGTGCCAGCAGTGAGACTAGCGGGGTGGGGCGTTTCACAGATACGCAGTATTTT.

V usage is TRBV21-1 and J usage is TRBJ1-5. TRBV21-1 is a recognized pseudogene. The CDR3 has 17 amino acids. The CDR3 is CASSTMSGVTSNQPQHF. CDR3 in DNA: TGTGCCAGCAGCACAATGTCGGGGGTAACTAGCAATCAGCCCCAGCATTTT.

The V gene is TRBV11-1, the J gene TRBJ2-7; D might be TRBD2 (6 bases). Germline lookup yields CDR1 SGHAT and CDR2 FQDESV (reference sequence). V was clipped by 5 bases and J by 10 bases, with 15 bases between them. CDR3 size: 12 residues. CDR3 sequence: CASSPDRDSQYF. DNA of the CDR3: TGTGCCAGCAGCCCCGACCGGGACTCACAGTACTTC. Full variable domain (remainder filled in from reference TRBV11-1 and TRBJ2-7): EAEVAQSPRYKITEKSQAVAFWCDPISGHATLYWYRQILGQGPELLVQFQDESVVDDSQLPKDRFSAERLKGVDSTLKIQPAELGDSAMYLCASSPDRDSQYFGPGTRLTVT.

V usage is TRBV19 and J usage is TRBJ2-1, with 8 bases identical to TRBD2. Looked up from germline, CDR1 is LNHDA and CDR2 is SQIVND (reference sequence). Unmatched junction bases numbered 11, after V lost 2 bases and J lost 5 bases. CDR3 length: 17 amino acids. This CDR3 reads CASSIKEWREADNEQFF. In DNA, the CDR3 is TGTGCCAGTAGTATAAAGGAGTGGCGGGAGGCCGACAATGAGCAGTTCTTC.

V usage is TRBV27 and J usage is TRBJ2-5; 11 bases are a match to TRBD2. CDR3 length: 15 amino acids. V dropped 8 bases and J dropped 4; count of bases not matched to a gene: 9. Germline CDR1 reads MNHEY; CDR2 reads SMNVEV (reference sequence). The CDR3 DNA reads TGTGCCAGCCGCCTCACTAGCGGGAGTGGAGAGACCCAGTACTTC. Protein sequence: CASRLTSGSGETQYF.

The J gene is TRBJ1-1, the V gene TRBV5-1, with D possibly matching TRBD1 (6 bases). Germline CDR1 reads SGHRS; CDR2 reads YFSETQ. CDR3 size: 12 residues. The V gene lost 4 bases and the J gene lost 5 bases, with 9 bases spanning the gap. The CDR3 reads CASSPRGTEAFF. CDR3 sequence (DNA): TGCGCCAGCAGCCCCAGGGGAACTGAAGCTTTCTTT. Variable domain in full (rest from reference TRBV5-1 and TRBJ1-1): KAGVTQTPRYLIKTRGQQVTLSCSPISGHRSVSWYQQTPGQGLQFLFEYFSETQRNKGNFPGRFSGRQFSNSRSEMNVSTLELGDSALYLCASSPRGTEAFFGQGTRLTVV.

The chain employs TRBV5-1 and TRBJ1-2; 7 nucleotides line up with TRBD1. Per the germline V gene, CDR1 is SGHRS and CDR2 is YFSETQ. Trimming cost V 5 bases and J 7 bases; bases outside gene matches: 8. This CDR3 has 13 residues. The CDR3 nucleotides read TGCGCCAGCAGGCCGACAGGGATCGGTGGCTACACCTTC. Its protein is CASRPTGIGGYTF.

The chain has TRBV4-3 and TRBJ2-2, with D possibly TRBD2 on 5 matching bases. Germline V gene sequence: CDR1 LGHNA, CDR2 YSLEER. Trimming removed 1 base at V and 8 bases at J, with 11 bases between. The CDR3 is 14 residues long. The CDR3 DNA reads TGCGCCAGCAGCCAAGTCCCTAGCTCGGGGGAGCTGTTTTTT. Its translation: CASSQVPSSGELFF.